This passage covers 21 T cell receptor beta chains from one sample sequenced in a study of cytomegalovirus exposure and HLA in healthy donors. Vbeta (60) and Jbeta (13) primers were used in the PCR. Data came from immunoSEQ multiplex PCR; TCRdb stores just in-frame clones and leaves some out. The repertoire includes about 160,000 clones, 68% of them detected once, and approximately 1.5% sits in the top ten. The sequencing input was PBMCs. Receptors were obtained from a middle-aged man in good health and CMV-seronegative.

This CDR3 is CASNSPGQGASSNQPQHF. In DNA, the CDR3 is TGTGCCAGTAACTCCCCGGGACAGGGAGCGAGTAGCAATCAGCCCCAGCATTTT. V usage is TRBV19 and J usage is TRBJ1-5; 9 nucleotides align to TRBD1. In germline, CDR1 is LNHDA, CDR2 SQIVND (reference sequence). The CDR3 contains 18 residues. Trimming removed 7 bases from V and 0 bases from J; junction bases left unmatched: 13.

The CDR3: CASSSGLVSYNEQFF. The CDR3 bases are TGTGCCAGCAGTTCGGGACTAGTTTCCTACAATGAGCAGTTCTTC. The gene calls are TRBV27 and TRBJ2-1; TRBD2 aligns across 8 bases. Germline V gene sequence: CDR1 MNHEY, CDR2 SMNVEV (reference sequence). With 4 bases clipped from V and 1 base from J, the junction kept 3 bases outside the gene matches. The CDR3 has 15 amino acids.

This clone came up a few times. The V call is TRBV19, the J call TRBJ1-3; D call uncertain. V gave up 4 bases and J gave up 0 bases, with 10 bases separating them. Per germline, CDR1 LNHDA and CDR2 SQIVND (reference sequence). The CDR3 has 15 amino acids. DNA of the CDR3: TGTGCCAGTAGTAAACTGGGGAGCTCTGGAAACACCATATATTTT. It is translated as CASSKLGSSGNTIYF.

CDR3 coding DNA: TGCGCCAGCCGGACAGGGAATAACCAACTTATTTACAATGAGCAGTTCTTC. Protein: CASRTGNNQLIYNEQFF. V gene TRBV5-1 combines with J gene TRBJ2-1; 8 nucleotides match TRBD1. Per the germline V gene, CDR1 is SGHRS and CDR2 is YFSETQ. V dropped 7 bases and J dropped 4; count of bases not matched to a gene: 16. This CDR3 has 17 amino acids.

This clone has only one observation. The chain has TRBV28 and TRBJ1-2; 12 bases match TRBD1. V gave up 7 bases and J gave up 4 bases; unmatched junction bases: 7. The CDR3 has 15 amino acids. Germline V gives CDR1 MDHEN, CDR2 SYDVKM. The DNA for the CDR3 is TGTGCCAGCACCTTCCGGGGACAGGGGGCCTATGGCTACACCTTC. Translation gives CASTFRGQGAYGYTF.

This chain connects TRBV28 to TRBJ2-5; the D gene is possibly TRBD2 (6 bases). The CDR3 extends over 16 amino acids. Trimming stripped 4 bases from V and 4 bases from J, with 19 bases between. Germline V gene sequence: CDR1 MDHEN, CDR2 SYDVKM. CDR3: CASSSGGVATSETQYF. CDR3 bases: TGTGCCAGCAGTTCCGGGGGAGTCGCCACGTCAGAGACCCAGTACTTC.

This clone was seen a handful of times. This CDR3 reads CASSQLAATSTDTQYF. As DNA, the CDR3 is TGTGCCAGCTCGCAACTAGCGGCCACTAGCACAGATACGCAGTATTTT. The gene calls are TRBV18 and TRBJ2-3; 8 nucleotides agree with TRBD2. J was trimmed by 0 bases and V by 6 bases; bases with no gene match: 8. The V gene's germline CDR1 is KGHSH and CDR2 LQKENI. The CDR3 is 16 residues long.

The rearrangement joins TRBV5-1 to TRBJ2-1; 9 nucleotides match TRBD2. The CDR3 contains 16 residues. Trimming took 0 bases from V and 5 from J; bases not matched to a gene: 6. Per germline, CDR1 SGHRS and CDR2 YFSETQ. CDR3 nucleotide sequence: TGCGCCAGCAGCTTGGTCAGCGGGGGGACAAACAATGAGCAGTTCTTC. Amino acids: CASSLVSGGTNNEQFF.

This chain joins TRBV28 and TRBJ2-1, with D tentatively TRBD2 (6 bases). The germline V gene encodes CDR1 MDHEN and CDR2 SYDVKM. This CDR3 region has 15 residues. The V end was cut by 5 bases, the J end by 0 bases, with 11 bases between. The CDR3 region is CASSNPGGSYNEQFF. The CDR3 DNA follows: TGTGCCAGCAGTAACCCCGGGGGCTCCTACAATGAGCAGTTCTTC.

This chain links TRBV9 with TRBJ1-4, with a weak D call TRBD1 (6 bases). Trimming removed 1 base from V and 8 bases from J, with 15 bases in between. The germline gives CDR1 SGDLS, CDR2 YYNGEE. The CDR3 is 15 amino acids. CDR3 bases: TGTGCCAGCAGCGTATGGAAGGGAAGGGGGGAAAAACTGTTTTTT. It codes for CASSVWKGRGEKLFF.

The chain uses TRBV7-2 and TRBJ1-4; no clear D. In germline, CDR1 is SGHTA, CDR2 FQGNSA. The CDR3 has 13 residues. Between the trimmed V and J ends, which lost 2 bases and 6 bases, there was a span of 7 bases. The CDR3 nucleotides read TGTGCCAGCAGCTTACCGGGGTATGAAAAACTGTTTTTT. This encodes CASSLPGYEKLFF.

This chain uses TRBV9 with TRBJ1-1; D may be TRBD1 (6 bases). The CDR3 length is 15 residues. The germline CDR1 and CDR2 sequences are SGDLS and YYNGEE. Trimming removed 3 bases from V and 4 bases from J, with 16 bases in between. The CDR3 sequence is CASSGGRGRSTEAFF. The CDR3 nucleotides read TGTGCCAGCAGCGGGGGCAGGGGAAGGAGCACTGAAGCTTTCTTT.

This clone was seen a single time. The chain combines TRBV7-9 with TRBJ2-3; a weak D match, TRBD2 (5 bases). Germline-derived CDR1 and CDR2 are SEHNR and FQNEAQ (reference sequence). The CDR3 spans 16 residues. The V gene lost 5 bases and the J gene lost 3 bases, with 18 bases spanning the gap. CDR3 protein: CASSLTGIRATDTQYF. Written as DNA, the CDR3 is TGTGCCAGCAGCCTCACCGGGATTCGGGCAACAGATACGCAGTATTTT.

This clone was counted a single time. This chain joins TRBV6-5 and TRBJ2-5, with a tentative D call TRBD2 (6 bases). Trimming took 5 bases from V and 2 from J, leaving 15 bases between them. The germline V gene has CDR1 MNHEY and CDR2 SVGAGI. The CDR3 contains 15 residues. CDR3 region: CASSRVMGLQETQYF. The CDR3 DNA reads as TGTGCCAGCAGTAGGGTAATGGGACTTCAAGAGACCCAGTACTTC.

V gene TRBV6-1 combines with J gene TRBJ2-6; no definite D call. Germline V gives CDR1 MNHNS, CDR2 SASEGT. This CDR3 region has 15 residues. Trimming shortened V by 8 bases and J by 0 bases, and 11 bases separated the two germline ends. In DNA, the CDR3 is TGTGCCAGCGGGTTAGGAGCCTCTGGGGCCAACGTCCTGACTTTC. Residues: CASGLGASGANVLTF.

This rearrangement joins TRBV7-3 to TRBJ2-1; 7 bases agree with TRBD1. J lost 7 bases, V lost 3 bases, and 9 bases had no gene match. The germline CDR1 and CDR2 sequences are SGHTA and FQGTGA. The CDR3 covers 15 residues. The CDR3 coding sequence is TGTGCCAGCAGCTTCGACCCGACAGGGTCTAATGAGCAGTTCTTC. This gives the protein CASSFDPTGSNEQFF.

The rearrangement uses TRBV4-1 and TRBJ2-7, with 7 bases that match TRBD2. Germline V gene sequence: CDR1 MGHRA, CDR2 YSYEKL. CDR3 length: 16 amino acids. J gave up 0 bases and V 0 bases, and 5 bases lay outside the gene matches. The CDR3 nucleotides are TGCGCCAGCAGCCAAGAACCGCTAGCGGTCTCCTACGAGCAGTACTTC. Translation gives CASSQEPLAVSYEQYF.

The chain combines TRBV5-1 with TRBJ1-1, with no clear D. Trimming removed 3 bases from V and 0 bases from J, with 18 bases in between. The CDR3 has 17 amino acids. Looked up from germline, CDR1 is SGHRS and CDR2 is YFSETQ. Here the CDR3 reads CASSSTSRGNMNTEAFF. The CDR3 nucleotides are TGCGCCAGCAGCTCAACCTCCCGGGGTAACATGAACACTGAAGCTTTCTTT.

The gene calls are TRBV5-4 and TRBJ1-1; 8 nucleotides align to TRBD1. V lost 2 bases and J lost 4; bases outside the gene matches: 4. Germline-derived CDR1 and CDR2 are SGHNT and YYREEE (reference sequence). The CDR3 covers 14 residues. The CDR3 DNA reads as TGTGCCAGCAGCTTTGTAGGACAGGGCACTGAAGCTTTCTTT. It is translated as CASSFVGQGTEAFF.

V and J are TRBV10-3 and TRBJ1-1; 9 bases agree with TRBD1. After removal of 10 bases from V and 5 bases from J, the junction contained 8 bases not matched to a gene. Germline CDR1 is ENHRY and CDR2 is SYGVKD. The CDR3 covers 13 residues. The CDR3 DNA sequence: TGTGCCACCTCACAGGGGGCAGGAACTGAAGCTTTCTTT. Amino acids: CATSQGAGTEAFF.

The gene calls are TRBV7-9 and TRBJ2-7; 9 positions agree with TRBD1. Germline loops: CDR1 SEHNR, CDR2 FQNEAQ (reference sequence). With V trimmed by 5 bases and J by 3 bases, 5 bases remained unmatched. There are 14 residues in the CDR3. For the CDR3, the DNA is TGTGCCAGCAGCCCCCGGACAGGGGTCTACGAGCAGTACTTC. As protein: CASSPRTGVYEQYF.